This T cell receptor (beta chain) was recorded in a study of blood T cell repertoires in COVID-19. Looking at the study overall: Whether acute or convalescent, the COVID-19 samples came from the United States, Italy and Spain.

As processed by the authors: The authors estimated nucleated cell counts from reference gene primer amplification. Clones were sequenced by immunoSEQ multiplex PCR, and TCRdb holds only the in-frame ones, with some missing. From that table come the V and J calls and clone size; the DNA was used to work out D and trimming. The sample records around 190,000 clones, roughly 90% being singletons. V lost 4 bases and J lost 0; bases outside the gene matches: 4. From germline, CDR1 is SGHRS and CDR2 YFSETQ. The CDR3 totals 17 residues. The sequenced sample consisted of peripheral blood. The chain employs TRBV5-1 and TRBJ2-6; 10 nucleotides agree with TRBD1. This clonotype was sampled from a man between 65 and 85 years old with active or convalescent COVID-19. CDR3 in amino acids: CASSRRTGGSGANVLTF. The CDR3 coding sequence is TGCGCCAGCAGCAGGAGGACAGGGGGCTCTGGGGCCAACGTCCTGACTTTC.